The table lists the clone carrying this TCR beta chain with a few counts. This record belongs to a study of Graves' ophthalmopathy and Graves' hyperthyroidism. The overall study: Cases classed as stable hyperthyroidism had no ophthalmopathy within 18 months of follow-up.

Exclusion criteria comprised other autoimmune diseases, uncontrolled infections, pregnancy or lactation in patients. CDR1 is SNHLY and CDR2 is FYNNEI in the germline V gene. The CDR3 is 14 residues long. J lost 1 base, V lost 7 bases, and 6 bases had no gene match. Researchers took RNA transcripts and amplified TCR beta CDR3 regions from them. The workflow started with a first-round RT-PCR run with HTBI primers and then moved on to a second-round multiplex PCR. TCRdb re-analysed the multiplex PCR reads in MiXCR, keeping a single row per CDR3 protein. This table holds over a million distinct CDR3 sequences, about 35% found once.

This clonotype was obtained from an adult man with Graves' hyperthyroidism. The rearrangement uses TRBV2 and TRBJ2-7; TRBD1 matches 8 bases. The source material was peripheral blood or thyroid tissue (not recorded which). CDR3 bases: TGTGCCAGCAATGGACAGGGAAGGTCCTACGAGCAGTACTTC. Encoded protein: CASNGQGRSYEQYF.